This TCR beta chain was identified in a study of T cells after yellow fever vaccination. Overall study: Low-cell-number fractions underwent preparation using SMART-Seq v4 Ultra Low Input.

For TCR, cDNA came from 5'RACE template switching, which added a universal primer site and UMIs. TCRdb re-analysed the 5' RACE reads in MiXCR, keeping a single row per CDR3 protein. The sample lists hundreds of thousands of distinct CDR3 sequences, around an eighth occurring once. Looked up from germline, CDR1 is SNHLY and CDR2 is FYNNEI. V shed 6 bases and J shed 7 bases, with 7 bases lying between them. The CDR3 covers 12 residues. This clonotype was detected a few times. What it recognizes is unknown. Study-wide results and limits: Across the CD4 and CD8 compartments, a small share of clonotypes was present in both.

The J gene is TRBJ1-6, the V gene TRBV2; D is undetermined. Sequenced here: CD4+ T cells sorted from PBMCs, sampled 15 days after the yellow fever booster vaccination. This TCR came from a man aged 18 to 30 who received the YFV17D yellow fever vaccine. Here the CDR3 DNA reads TGTGCCAGCAGGGACGGAAATTCACCCCTCCACTTT. Its protein product is CASRDGNSPLHF.